This TCR beta chain was observed in a study of blood T cell repertoires in COVID-19. Study in general: The cDNA or gDNA used as material had been derived from T cells, B-cell-depleted T cells, or PBMCs.

In the source study's methods: For nucleated cells, counts were estimated from reference gene primer amplification. Assay used: immunoSEQ multiplex PCR; TCRdb lists only in-frame clones, some missing. Clone size and the V and J calls come from that table; the DNA yielded D and trimming. The sample yields over 45,000 clones, over 75% seen once. The CDR3 consists of 17 residues. Germline assignment: CDR1 SNHLY and CDR2 FYNNEI. V lost 6 bases and J lost 1; bases outside the gene matches: 14. This sequence was found in a man in his 60s with acute or convalescent COVID-19. The chain employs TRBV2 and TRBJ2-5; 7 bases are shared with TRBD1. The specimen sequenced was peripheral blood. CDR3 sequence (DNA): TGTGCCAGCAGGAGGCGACAGGGTCAAGGAGGCCAAGAGACCCAGTACTTC. This gives the protein CASRRRQGQGGQETQYF.